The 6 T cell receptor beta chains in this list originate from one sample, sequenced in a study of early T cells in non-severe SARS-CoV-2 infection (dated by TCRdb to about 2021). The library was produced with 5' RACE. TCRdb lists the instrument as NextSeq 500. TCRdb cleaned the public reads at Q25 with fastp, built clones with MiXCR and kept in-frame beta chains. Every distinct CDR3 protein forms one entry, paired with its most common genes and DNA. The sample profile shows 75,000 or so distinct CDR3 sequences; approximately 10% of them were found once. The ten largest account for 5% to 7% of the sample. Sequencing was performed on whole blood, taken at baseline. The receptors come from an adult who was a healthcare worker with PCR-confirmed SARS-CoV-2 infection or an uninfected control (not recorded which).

CDR3 loop: CASSPAGQVHGYTF. CDR3 coding DNA: TGTGCCAGCTCACCGGCGGGACAGGTACATGGCTACACCTTC. The chain has TRBV18 and TRBJ1-2, with 8 bases identical to TRBD1. V gave up 3 bases and J gave up 6 bases; unmatched junction bases: 6. CDR3 size: 14 residues. Germline-derived CDR1 and CDR2 are KGHSH and LQKENI.

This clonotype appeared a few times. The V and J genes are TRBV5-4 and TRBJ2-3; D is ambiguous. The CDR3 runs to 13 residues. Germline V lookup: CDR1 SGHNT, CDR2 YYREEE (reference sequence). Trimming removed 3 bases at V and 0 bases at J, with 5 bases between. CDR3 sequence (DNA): TGTGCCAGCAGCTCTCTTAGCACAGATACGCAGTATTTT. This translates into CASSSLSTDTQYF.

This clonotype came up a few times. In DNA form, the CDR3 reads TGTGCCAGCAGTCCGAAGGGGGGGGCGCAAGCCCTGACTGGTGAGCAGTACTTC. The encoded protein is CASSPKGGAQALTGEQYF. The genes are TRBV27 and TRBJ2-7; perhaps TRBD2 as D (7 bases). This CDR3 has 18 amino acids. Germline V CDR1 and CDR2: MNHEY, SMNVEV (reference sequence). Trimming removed 5 bases from V and 7 bases from J, with 30 bases in between.

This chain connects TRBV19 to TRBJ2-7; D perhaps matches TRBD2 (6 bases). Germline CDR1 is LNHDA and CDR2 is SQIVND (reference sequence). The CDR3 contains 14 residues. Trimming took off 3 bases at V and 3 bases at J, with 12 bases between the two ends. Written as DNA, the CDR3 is TGTGCCAGTAGTATTTCCGGGAGTGACTACGAGCAGTACTTC. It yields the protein CASSISGSDYEQYF.

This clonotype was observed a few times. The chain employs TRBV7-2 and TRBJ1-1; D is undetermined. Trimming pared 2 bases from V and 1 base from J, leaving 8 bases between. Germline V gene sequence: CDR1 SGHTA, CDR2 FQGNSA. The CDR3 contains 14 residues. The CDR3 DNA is TGTGCCAGCAGCTTATTGGGGAGGAACACTGAAGCTTTCTTT. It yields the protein CASSLLGRNTEAFF.

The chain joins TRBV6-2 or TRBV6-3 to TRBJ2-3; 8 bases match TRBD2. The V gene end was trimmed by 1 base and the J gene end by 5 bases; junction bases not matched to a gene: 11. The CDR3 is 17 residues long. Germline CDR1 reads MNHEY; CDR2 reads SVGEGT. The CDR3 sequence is CASSYYTREGVRDTQYF. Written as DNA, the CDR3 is TGTGCCAGCAGTTACTATACCCGGGAGGGCGTAAGAGATACGCAGTATTTT.